The 22 T cell receptor beta chains presented below share a single source sample, sequenced in a study of graft-versus-host responses after intestinal transplantation (dated by TCRdb to the early 2020s). These TCRs' antigens remain unknown. In the paper's terms, the time point label means: cells obtained before transplantation from donor or recipient. Library construction relied on the immunoSEQ multiplex PCR assay. TCRdb took over this immuneACCESS table, retaining in-frame rearrangements with V and J assigned. Such tables are incomplete; in checked studies, under half of the missing clones stem from an unresolved V gene, and the remainder is unexplained. Recorded for this sample are roughly 130,000 clones; about nine tenths of them occurred a single time. Of the sample, 0.19% is held by the ten largest clones. Material: unstimulated CD4+ T cells sorted from spleen or lymph node cells, obtained before intestinal transplant. Receptor source: a human donor who received an intestinal transplant.

The chain has TRBV7-3 and TRBJ2-6; D is possibly TRBD2 (7 bases). Trimming shortened V by 0 bases and J by 4 bases, and 10 bases separated the two germline ends. This CDR3 comprises 16 residues. The germline V gene has CDR1 SGHTA and CDR2 FQGTGA. For the CDR3, the DNA is TGTGCCAGCAGCTTAACGGCGGGGGCCGGGGCCAACGTCCTGACTTTC. It translates to CASSLTAGAGANVLTF.

Of note for this clone: The junction differs from germline at one of its ends, possibly a read error. The chain is built from TRBV7-7 and TRBJ2-2, with D perhaps assigned TRBD1 or TRBD2 (6 bases each). Germline-derived CDR1 and CDR2 are SSHAT and FNYEAQ (reference sequence). There are 15 residues in the CDR3. CDR3 sequence: CASSLMGGDTGELFF. DNA for the CDR3: TGTGCTAGCAGCTTGATGGGGGGCGACACCGGGGAGCTGTTTTTT.

The V call is TRBV28, the J call TRBJ1-4; D possibly corresponds to TRBD1 (5 bases). Germline V gene data show CDR1 as MDHEN and CDR2 as SYDVKM. Trimming cost V 3 bases and J 7 bases, with 12 bases left between them. The CDR3 has 14 amino acids. CDR3 nucleotide sequence: TGTGCCAGCAGTTTGGGGCAACAGGTTGAAAAACTGTTTTTT. It encodes CASSLGQQVEKLFF.

The chain links TRBV11-2 to TRBJ2-1; D uncertain. The CDR3 length is 11 residues. V was clipped by 7 bases and J by 12 bases, with 13 bases between them. CDR1 and CDR2 (germline): SGHAT, FQNNGV. CDR3 nucleotide sequence: TGTGCCAGCACCCTCGATTACCGGCAGTTCTTC. Amino acids: CASTLDYRQFF.

This chain links TRBV9 with TRBJ2-2, with 8 bases matching TRBD2. V was clipped by 0 bases and J by 1 base; unmatched bases: 2. Per germline, CDR1 SGDLS and CDR2 YYNGEE. The CDR3 contains 16 residues. CDR3 sequence reads: CASSVVTSGNTGELFF. The CDR3 DNA follows: TGTGCCAGCAGCGTAGTTACTAGCGGGAACACCGGGGAGCTGTTTTTT.

This chain links TRBV5-4 with TRBJ1-3; the D is unclear. V lost 1 base, J lost 0 bases, and 8 bases lay in between. The length of the CDR3 is 15 residues. Germline lookup yields CDR1 SGHNT and CDR2 YYREEE (reference sequence). Here the CDR3 reads CASSLQSRSGNTIYF. The CDR3 DNA is TGTGCCAGCAGCTTGCAGAGCCGCTCTGGAAACACCATATATTTT.

V gene TRBV7-3 combines with J gene TRBJ2-6, with 12 nucleotides matching TRBD2. This CDR3 contains 20 residues. Trimming at V came to 3 bases and at J to 1 base, leaving 10 bases not matched to a gene. Germline CDR1 SGHTA, CDR2 FQGTGA. CDR3 amino acids: CASSFIPSGLAGSGANVLTF. DNA for the CDR3: TGTGCCAGCAGCTTCATCCCCTCGGGACTAGCGGGTTCTGGGGCCAACGTCCTGACTTTC.

This clone has just one count. The chain couples TRBV5-1 to TRBJ2-7, with TRBD2 matching over 9 bases. The trim removed 3 bases at V and 1 base at J, leaving 8 bases unmatched. Germline V gene sequence: CDR1 SGHRS, CDR2 YFSETQ. The CDR3 has 16 residues. DNA of the CDR3: TGCGCCAGCAGCTCCCAAGGACTAGCGTCTTCCTACGAGCAGTACTTC. This translates into CASSSQGLASSYEQYF. The complete variable domain, with remaining parts taken from reference TRBV5-1 and TRBJ2-7, reads KAGVTQTPRYLIKTRGQQVTLSCSPISGHRSVSWYQQTPGQGLQFLFEYFSETQRNKGNFPGRFSGRQFSNSRSEMNVSTLELGDSALYLCASSSQGLASSYEQYFGPGTRLTVT.

The chain employs TRBV28 and TRBJ2-1; 10 positions match TRBD2. The germline V gene has CDR1 MDHEN and CDR2 SYDVKM. V lost 5 bases, J lost 4 bases, and 5 bases stayed unmatched. CDR3 length equals 15 residues. CDR3: CASSQAGGWYNEQFF. DNA for the CDR3: TGTGCCAGCAGTCAAGCGGGAGGGTGGTACAATGAGCAGTTCTTC.

A single count supports this clone. This chain joins TRBV19 and TRBJ2-5, with a possible D match to TRBD1 (5 bases). Germline V gene lookup returns CDR1 LNHDA and CDR2 SQIVND (reference sequence). The CDR3 has 15 amino acids. V was cut by 1 base and J by 2 bases, with 11 bases left in between. DNA of the CDR3: TGTGCCAGTAGTATAGCAGGGTGGGGACAAGAGACCCAGTACTTC. Its translation: CASSIAGWGQETQYF.

The chain joins TRBV9 to TRBJ2-7, with TRBD2 matching over 8 bases. The CDR3 spans 16 residues. Looked up from germline, CDR1 is SGDLS and CDR2 is YYNGEE. J was trimmed by 3 bases and V by 4 bases; bases with no gene match: 12. CDR3 DNA sequence: TGTGCCAGCAGCCTTAGCGGGACCACGGCAATCTACGAGCAGTACTTC. Residues: CASSLSGTTAIYEQYF.

This chain uses TRBV7-6 with TRBJ2-5, with 8 bases identical to TRBD2. Germline-derived CDR1 and CDR2 are SGHVS and FNYEAQ. Trimming cost V 1 base and J 1 base; bases outside gene matches: 5. The CDR3 runs 16 residues. The CDR3 protein is CASSLVRTSGQETQYF. The DNA of the CDR3 is TGTGCCAGCAGCTTAGTGCGAACTAGCGGCCAAGAGACCCAGTACTTC.

The chain recombines TRBV18 with TRBJ2-5; tentative D call: TRBD2 (7 bases). Germline V CDR1 and CDR2: KGHSH, LQKENI. The CDR3 covers 15 residues. The V and J ends lost 3 bases and 5 bases respectively, with 16 bases between them. The CDR3, as DNA: TGTGCCAGCTCACCGCTTCGGGGGGCGAGTGAGACCCAGTACTTC. It codes for CASSPLRGASETQYF.

The gene calls are TRBV18 and TRBJ1-2, with 7 bases fitting TRBD1. The CDR3 is 14 residues long. V dropped 6 bases and J dropped 0; count of bases not matched to a gene: 4. Germline loops: CDR1 KGHSH, CDR2 LQKENI. Written as DNA, the CDR3 is TGTGCCAGCTCGGACAGGTATCCTAACTATGGCTACACCTTC. Amino acids: CASSDRYPNYGYTF.

This clone was seen a single time. Additional DNA sequences in this sample encode the identical CDR3. The chain links TRBV7-3 to TRBJ1-2; TRBD1 aligns across 11 bases. CDR3 size: 16 residues. Germline V gene sequence: CDR1 SGHTA, CDR2 FQGTGA. J was trimmed by 8 bases and V by 5 bases; bases with no gene match: 13. In nucleotides, the CDR3 is TGTGCCAGCAGCGCCGCCGGGACAGGGGGTCTTGGGGGCTACACCTTC. It translates to CASSAAGTGGLGGYTF.

This sequence joins TRBV4-1 and TRBJ2-1; D could derive from TRBD1 or TRBD2 (7 bases each). The CDR3 loop spans 16 amino acids. Trimming removed 5 bases at V and 7 bases at J, with 21 bases between. The germline gives CDR1 MGHRA, CDR2 YSYEKL. CDR3 residues: CASSSAGQGGMNEQFF. The CDR3 DNA reads TGCGCCAGCAGCTCGGCGGGGCAGGGGGGGATGAATGAGCAGTTCTTC.

V gene TRBV2 combines with J gene TRBJ2-4, with 11 bases fitting TRBD2. The CDR3 loop spans 14 amino acids. The germline V gene has CDR1 SNHLY and CDR2 FYNNEI. Trimming took 4 bases from V and 6 from J; bases not matched to a gene: 2. This CDR3 reads CASSVAGGGNIQYF. As DNA, the CDR3 is TGTGCCAGCAGTGTAGCGGGAGGGGGAAACATTCAGTACTTC.

This sequence joins TRBV5-5 and TRBJ1-2; 9 bases fit TRBD1. The CDR3 is 13 residues long. The V and J ends lost 4 bases and 7 bases, in that order; junction bases with no gene match: 5. The germline gives CDR1 SGHKS, CDR2 YYEKEE (reference sequence). CDR3 amino acids: CASSLTGGGGYTF. The CDR3 bases are TGTGCCAGCAGCCTGACAGGGGGTGGTGGCTACACCTTC.

This sequence joins TRBV7-2 and TRBJ2-5; D gene unclear. The CDR3 contains 14 residues. CDR1 and CDR2 (germline): SGHTA, FQGNSA. V lost 1 base and J 5 bases, leaving 11 bases between the germline ends. This CDR3 reads CASSLDWLGETQYF. As DNA, the CDR3 is TGTGCCAGCAGCTTAGACTGGCTCGGGGAGACCCAGTACTTC.

Worth noting for this clone: A read error may produce the germline difference seen at one junction end. This rearrangement joins TRBV6-6 to TRBJ2-1; 11 bases fit TRBD2. The CDR3 totals 15 residues. CDR1 MNHNY and CDR2 SVGAGI come from the germline V gene (reference sequence). The CDR3 loop is CAGSPGLAGYNEQFF. The CDR3 nucleotides are TGTGCCGGCAGCCCAGGACTAGCGGGTTACAATGAGCAGTTCTTC.

The chain is built from TRBV11-2 and TRBJ1-3; D is ambiguous. Germline V gives CDR1 SGHAT, CDR2 FQNNGV. V was shortened by 2 bases and J by 0 bases, with 20 bases between the two germline ends. The CDR3 loop spans 19 amino acids. CDR3 coding DNA: TGTGCCAGCAGCTTATTTTTACTTAGGTCGGCGAGCTCTGGAAACACCATATATTTT. This translates into CASSLFLLRSASSGNTIYF.

In this sample, this clone turned up a few times. The chain carries TRBV2 and TRBJ2-2; D gene unclear. The CDR3 runs 14 residues. The germline V gene encodes CDR1 SNHLY and CDR2 FYNNEI. Trimming took 1 base from V and 2 from J, leaving 5 bases between them. The CDR3 sequence is CASSEVVNTGELFF. CDR3 DNA: TGTGCCAGCAGTGAAGTTGTAAACACCGGGGAGCTGTTTTTT.